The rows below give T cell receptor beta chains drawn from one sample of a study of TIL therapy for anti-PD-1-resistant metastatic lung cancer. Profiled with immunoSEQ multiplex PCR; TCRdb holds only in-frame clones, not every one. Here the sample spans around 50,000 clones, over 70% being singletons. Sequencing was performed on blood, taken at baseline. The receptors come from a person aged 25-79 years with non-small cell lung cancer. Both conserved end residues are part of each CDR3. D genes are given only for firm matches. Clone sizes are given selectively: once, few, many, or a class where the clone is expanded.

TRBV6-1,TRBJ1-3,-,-,CAIGQRGSGNTIYF,TGTGCTATCGGGCAAAGGGGCTCTGGAAACACCATATATTTT
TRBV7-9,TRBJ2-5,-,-,CASSLAEVAQETQYF,TGTGCCAGCAGCTTAGCGGAAGTCGCGCAAGAGACCCAGTACTTC
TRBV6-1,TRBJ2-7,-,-,CASSRPSYEQYF,TGTGCCAGCTCCCGCCCGTCCTACGAGCAGTACTTC
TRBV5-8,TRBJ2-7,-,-,CASSLGRVRHEQYF,TGTGCCAGCAGCCTTGGAAGAGTTCGCCACGAGCAGTACTTC
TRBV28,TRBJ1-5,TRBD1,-,CASSFDRATNQPQHF,TGTGCCAGCAGTTTCGACAGGGCTACTAATCAGCCCCAGCATTTT
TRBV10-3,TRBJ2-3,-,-,CAISEVRGSTDTQYF,TGTGCCATCAGTGAGGTCCGGGGGAGCACAGATACGCAGTATTTT
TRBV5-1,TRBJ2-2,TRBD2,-,CASSPGSGRDTGELFF,TGCGCCAGCAGCCCGGGTAGCGGGAGAGATACCGGGGAGCTGTTTTTT
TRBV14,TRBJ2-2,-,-,CASSLIRGTGELFF,TGTGCCAGCAGCCTAATAAGGGGCACCGGGGAGCTGTTTTTT
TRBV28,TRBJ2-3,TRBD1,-,CASSLGQGPTDTQYF,TGTGCCAGCAGTCTGGGACAGGGACCAACAGATACGCAGTATTTT
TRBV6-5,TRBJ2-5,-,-,CASRRTAQETQYF,TGTGCCAGCAGACGGACAGCGCAAGAGACCCAGTACTTC
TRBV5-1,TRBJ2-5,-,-,CASSPVRDSGQETQYF,TGCGCCAGCAGCCCAGTAAGGGACTCGGGACAAGAGACCCAGTACTTC
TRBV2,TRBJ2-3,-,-,CASSVVSSTDTQYF,TGTGCCAGCAGCGTCGTGAGTAGCACAGATACGCAGTATTTT
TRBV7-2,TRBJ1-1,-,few,CASSLSAVNTEAFF,TGTGCCAGCAGCTTATCCGCAGTCAACACTGAAGCTTTCTTT
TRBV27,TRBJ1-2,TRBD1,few,CASSLGPPDREINYGYTF,TGTGCCAGCAGTTTAGGGCCCCCGGACAGGGAGATTAACTATGGCTACACCTTC
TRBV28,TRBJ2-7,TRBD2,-,CASSVTGTSVPYEQYF,TGTGCCAGCAGTGTAACCGGGACTAGCGTACCGTACGAGCAGTACTTC
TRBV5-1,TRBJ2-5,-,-,CASSLYLSLGQETQYF,TGCGCCAGCAGCTTGTATCTTAGTTTGGGTCAAGAGACCCAGTACTTC
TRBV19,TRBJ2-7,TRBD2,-,CASSIRLAGEWEQYF,TGTGCCAGTAGTATCCGACTAGCGGGAGAGTGGGAGCAGTACTTC